The entry below describes one T cell receptor (beta chain). These data are taken from a study of T cell changes during pregnancy in multiple sclerosis. CDR1 SNHLY and CDR2 FYNNEI come from the germline V gene. J gave up 6 bases and V 7 bases, and 7 bases lay outside the gene matches. The CDR3 is 14 amino acids. Sequencing used immunoSEQ multiplex PCR; TCRdb keeps in-frame clones, though not all of them. The sample includes about 36,000 clones, approximately 91% of them seen just once. Sequenced material: CD8+ T cells from peripheral blood mononuclear cells, taken in the third trimester of pregnancy. The genes are TRBV2 and TRBJ1-4; 8 bases map to TRBD1. The source of this sequence is a female donor with multiple sclerosis, enrolled in a pregnancy study. The CDR3 bases are TGTGCCAGCATCCCGGACAGGGTTGATGAAAAACTGTTTTTT. Residues: CASIPDRVDEKLFF.